These 7 T cell receptor beta chains were sequenced from one sample in a study of blood T cell repertoires in COVID-19. This table comes from immunoSEQ multiplex PCR, and its TCRdb copy is limited to in-frame clones, with some not included. The table includes approximately 220,000 clones, about 87% detected once. The sample consisted of PBMCs or T cells enriched from blood (not recorded which). All receptors come from a woman aged 25-40 years with acute COVID-19.

This chain links TRBV5-6 with TRBJ1-2, with 8 bases fitting TRBD1. The germline CDR1 and CDR2 sequences are SGHDT and YYEEEE. There are 13 residues in the CDR3. The V and J ends lost 2 bases and 4 bases, in that order; junction bases with no gene match: 1. The CDR3 region is CASSFTGGYGYTF. The CDR3, as DNA: TGTGCCAGCAGCTTTACAGGGGGCTATGGCTACACCTTC.

Concerning this clone itself: The same CDR3 arises from other DNA sequences in this sample as well. J is TRBJ1-4 and V is TRBV6-5; D remains unclear. The germline V gene encodes CDR1 MNHEY and CDR2 SVGAGI. This CDR3 region has 10 residues. The CDR3 sequence is CASYNEKLFF. The CDR3 DNA follows: TGTGCTTCCTATAATGAAAAACTGTTTTTT.

The J gene is TRBJ2-6, the V gene TRBV4-1; 7 bases align to TRBD2. Germline V gene data show CDR1 as MGHRA and CDR2 as YSYEKL. Unmatched junction bases numbered 10, after V lost 2 bases and J lost 0 bases. The CDR3 spans 19 residues. Here the CDR3 DNA reads TGCGCCAGCAGCCAATACGCGGTGGGGGACTACTCTGGGGCCAACGTCCTGACTTTC. It specifies CASSQYAVGDYSGANVLTF.

V and J are TRBV5-1 and TRBJ1-1, with D maybe TRBD1 (6 bases). This CDR3 spans 17 amino acids. Per the germline V gene, CDR1 is SGHRS and CDR2 is YFSETQ. V was shortened by 5 bases and J by 0 bases, with 20 bases between the two germline ends. The CDR3 protein is CASRRRAGEGLNTEAFF. CDR3 DNA: TGCGCCAGCAGAAGGAGGGCAGGGGAGGGCTTGAACACTGAAGCTTTCTTT.

This chain links TRBV7-8 with TRBJ1-2; 8 nucleotides match TRBD1. The CDR3 is 13 amino acids. V lost 6 bases, J lost 8 bases, and 8 bases stayed unmatched. Germline lookup yields CDR1 SGHVS and CDR2 FQNEAQ. The CDR3, as DNA: TGTGCCAGCAGTCCCTCAGGGGGCCAGGGCTACACCTTC. Translated, it gives CASSPSGGQGYTF.

The chain combines TRBV12-5 with TRBJ2-7; D ambiguous. The CDR3 loop spans 12 amino acids. CDR1 is LGHNT, CDR2 FRNRAP, per germline. Trimming shortened V by 6 bases and J by 5 bases, and 11 bases separated the two germline ends. This CDR3 reads CASGLDWNEQYF. In DNA, the CDR3 is TGTGCTAGTGGGTTAGACTGGAACGAGCAGTACTTC.

The V call is TRBV4-3, the J call TRBJ2-7; tentatively, D is TRBD2 (6 bases). This CDR3 comprises 15 residues. The germline gives CDR1 LGHNA, CDR2 YSLEER. Trimming removed 3 bases at V and 5 bases at J, with 17 bases between. CDR3 sequence: CASSQGFGPGDEQYF. The DNA for the CDR3 is TGCGCCAGCAGCCAGGGCTTTGGGCCGGGGGACGAGCAGTACTTC.